This T cell receptor (beta chain) was sequenced during a study of T cells in Graves' hyperthyroidism and ophthalmopathy. This clonotype was recorded many times. What it binds is not known. Study conclusions and caveats: Ophthalmopathy was identified by the model a median roughly 6.5 months ahead of onset.

RNA transcripts gave rise to amplified TCR beta CDR3 regions. The TCR CDR3 was amplified in a first-round RT-PCR using the HTBI primer set. TCRdb re-called the multiplex PCR reads through MiXCR, storing one row per CDR3 protein. The sample records 500,000 to 600,000 distinct CDR3 sequences, around 42% being singletons. Trimming cost V 2 bases and J 2 bases, with 16 bases left between them. Germline CDR1 reads SGHTS; CDR2 reads YDEGEE. The CDR3 is made up of 16 amino acids. The sequence derives from an adult woman with Graves' disease, either hyperthyroidism or ophthalmopathy (not recorded which). Source material: peripheral blood or thyroid tissue (not recorded which). V gene TRBV5-8 combines with J gene TRBJ2-5; D is perhaps TRBD1 or TRBD2 (7 bases each). CDR3 loop: CASSLPGGEIQETQYF. In DNA form, the CDR3 reads TGTGCCAGCAGCTTACCAGGGGGGGAGATTCAAGAGACCCAGTACTTC.